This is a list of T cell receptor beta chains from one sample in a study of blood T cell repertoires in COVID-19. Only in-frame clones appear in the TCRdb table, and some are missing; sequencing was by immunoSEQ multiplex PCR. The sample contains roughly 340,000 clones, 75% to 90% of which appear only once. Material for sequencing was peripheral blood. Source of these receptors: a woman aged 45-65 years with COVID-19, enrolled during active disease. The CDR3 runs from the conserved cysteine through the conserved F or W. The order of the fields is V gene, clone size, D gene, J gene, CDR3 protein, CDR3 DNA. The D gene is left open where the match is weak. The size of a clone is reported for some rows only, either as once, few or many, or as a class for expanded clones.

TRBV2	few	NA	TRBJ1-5	CASTRGTQPQHF	TGTGCCAGCACACGCGGGACTCAGCCCCAGCATTTT
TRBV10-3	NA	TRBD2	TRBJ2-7	CAISVELAGNEQYF	TGTGCCATCAGTGTTGAACTAGCGGGGAACGAGCAGTACTTC
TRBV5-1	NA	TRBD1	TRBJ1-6	CASSPGQGTNSPLHF	TGCGCCAGCAGCCCCGGACAGGGGACGAATTCACCCCTCCACTTT
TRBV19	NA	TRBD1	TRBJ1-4	CASSGPRGQSRTNEKLFF	TGTGCCAGTAGTGGCCCCCGGGGACAGAGCCGAACTAATGAAAAACTGTTTTTT
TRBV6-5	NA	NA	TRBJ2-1	CASSLPERNEQFF	TGTGCCAGCAGCCTTCCCGAGCGGAATGAGCAGTTCTTC
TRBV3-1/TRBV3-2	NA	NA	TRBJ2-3	CASSQDPTSHIPDTQYF	TGTGCCAGCAGCCAAGATCCCACTAGCCATATCCCAGATACGCAGTATTTT
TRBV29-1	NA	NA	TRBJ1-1	CSVDPGGRAEAFF	TGCAGCGTTGATCCGGGGGGTAGGGCTGAAGCTTTCTTT
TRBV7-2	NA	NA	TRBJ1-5	CASSGGGRNSNQPQHF	TGTGCCAGCAGCGGGGGGGGCAGAAACAGCAATCAGCCCCAGCATTTT
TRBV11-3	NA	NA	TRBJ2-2	CASVPGGLRGGAAGELFF	TGTGCCAGCGTCCCAGGAGGGCTTCGTGGGGGGGCGGCCGGGGAGCTGTTTTTT
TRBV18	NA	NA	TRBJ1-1	CASSPPAGRDTEAFF	TGTGCCAGCTCACCACCCGCAGGGAGGGACACTGAAGCTTTCTTT
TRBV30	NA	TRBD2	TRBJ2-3	CAWSVSSGSVTDTQYF	TGTGCCTGGAGTGTGTCTAGCGGGAGTGTCACAGATACGCAGTATTTT
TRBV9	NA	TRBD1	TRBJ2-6	CASSVDRGAGANVLTF	TGTGCCAGCAGCGTGGACAGGGGTGCTGGGGCCAACGTCCTGACTTTC
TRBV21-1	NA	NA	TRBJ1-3	CASSFGGHHSGNTIYF	TGTGCCAGCAGCTTTGGCGGACACCACTCTGGAAACACCATATATTTT
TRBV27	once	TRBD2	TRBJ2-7	CASRYYPSGGYEQYF	TGTGCCAGCAGGTACTACCCGTCGGGGGGCTACGAGCAGTACTTC
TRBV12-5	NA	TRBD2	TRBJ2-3	CASGPRQREAFTDTQYF	TGTGCTAGTGGTCCCCGCCAGCGGGAGGCCTTTACAGATACGCAGTATTTT
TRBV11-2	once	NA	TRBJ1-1	CASSQQGRNLAEAFF	TGTGCCAGCAGTCAACAGGGTAGGAACTTGGCTGAAGCTTTCTTT
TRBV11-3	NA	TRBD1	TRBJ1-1	CASSRGLMNTEAFF	TGTGCCAGCAGCAGGGGGCTAATGAACACTGAAGCTTTCTTT
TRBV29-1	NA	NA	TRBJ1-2	CSVQENYGYTF	TGCAGCGTGCAGGAAAACTATGGCTACACCTTC
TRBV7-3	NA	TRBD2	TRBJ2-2	CASSLGLAFANTGELFF	TGTGCCAGCAGCCTAGGACTAGCTTTCGCGAACACCGGGGAGCTGTTTTTT
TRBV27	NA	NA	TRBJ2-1	CASRVRVMSSYNEQFF	TGTGCCAGCCGAGTGAGGGTAATGAGCTCCTACAATGAGCAGTTCTTC
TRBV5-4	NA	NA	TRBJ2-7	CASSSQQNSYEQYF	TGTGCCAGCAGCTCCCAACAGAACTCCTACGAGCAGTACTTC
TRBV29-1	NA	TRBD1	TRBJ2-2	CSVGEGAGTGELFF	TGCAGCGTTGGCGAGGGGGCGGGCACCGGGGAGCTGTTTTTT
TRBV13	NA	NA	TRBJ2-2	CASILGYTGELFF	TGTGCCAGCATCCTCGGGTACACCGGGGAGCTGTTTTTT
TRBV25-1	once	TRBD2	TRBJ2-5	CASSEGVGGRGTQYF	TGTGCCAGCAGTGAAGGGGTAGGCGGGAGAGGGACCCAGTACTTC
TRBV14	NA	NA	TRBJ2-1	CASTDEGAEYNEQFF	TGTGCCAGCACCGACGAGGGAGCGGAATACAATGAGCAGTTCTTC
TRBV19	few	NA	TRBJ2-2	CASSTTQTGELFF	TGTGCCAGTAGTACGACTCAGACCGGGGAGCTGTTTTTT
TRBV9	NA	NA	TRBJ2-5	CASSPLGADLETQYF	TGTGCCAGCAGCCCTCTTGGGGCAGATTTGGAGACCCAGTACTTC
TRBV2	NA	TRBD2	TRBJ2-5	CASSAAGGQETQYF	TGTGCCAGCAGTGCTGCGGGGGGACAAGAGACCCAGTACTTC
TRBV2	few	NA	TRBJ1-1	CASSVRGGTEAFF	TGTGCCAGCAGTGTAAGGGGCGGCACTGAAGCTTTCTTT
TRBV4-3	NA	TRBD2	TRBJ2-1	CASSQEGGAGASYNEQFF	TGCGCCAGCAGCCAAGAAGGGGGAGCGGGAGCCTCCTACAATGAGCAGTTCTTC
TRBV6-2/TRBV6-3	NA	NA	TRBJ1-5	CASSYVTGKFYSNQPQHF	TGTGCCAGCAGTTACGTAACAGGGAAATTTTATAGCAATCAGCCCCAGCATTTT
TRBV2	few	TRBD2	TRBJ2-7	CASSDQSSGRAEQYF	TGTGCCAGCAGTGATCAGTCTAGCGGGAGGGCCGAGCAGTACTTC
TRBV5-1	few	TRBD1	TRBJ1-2	CASDRGDNYGYTF	TGCGCCAGTGACAGGGGCGATAACTATGGCTACACCTTC
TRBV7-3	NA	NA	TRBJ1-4	CASSVAPTNEKLFF	TGTGCCAGCAGCGTCGCGCCAACTAATGAAAAACTGTTTTTT
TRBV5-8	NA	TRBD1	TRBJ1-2	CASSLRDRGGYGYTF	TGTGCCAGCAGCTTGCGGGACAGGGGTGGCTATGGCTACACCTTC
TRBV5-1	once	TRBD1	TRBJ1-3	CASSHRPTGAGSGNTIYF	TGCGCCAGCAGCCACCGACCGACAGGGGCAGGCTCTGGAAACACCATATATTTT
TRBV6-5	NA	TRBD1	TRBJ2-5	CASSYRDRVYETQYF	TGTGCCAGCAGTTACCGGGACAGGGTATATGAGACCCAGTACTTC
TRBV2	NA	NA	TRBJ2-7	CASSPGGRGTYEQYF	TGTGCCAGCAGCCCCGGGGGGCGGGGCACCTACGAGCAGTACTTC
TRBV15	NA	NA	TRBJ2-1	CATSRDVSYNEQFF	TGTGCCACCAGCAGAGATGTGAGCTACAATGAGCAGTTCTTC
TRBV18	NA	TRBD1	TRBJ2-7	CASSTDRGVYEQYF	TGTGCCAGCTCAACCGACAGGGGGGTTTACGAGCAGTACTTC
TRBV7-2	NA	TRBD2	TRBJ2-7	CASSRGGLAGEGQYF	TGTGCCAGCAGCCGGGGTGGGCTAGCGGGAGAGGGGCAGTACTTC
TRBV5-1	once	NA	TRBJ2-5	CASSRGPPSETQYF	TGCGCCAGCAGTCGTGGGCCTCCCAGCGAGACCCAGTACTTC
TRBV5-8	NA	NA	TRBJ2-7	CASSFLRREAYEQYF	TGTGCCAGCAGCTTCCTACGGCGCGAGGCCTACGAGCAGTACTTC
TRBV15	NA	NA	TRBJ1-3	CATSTNRHSGNTIYF	TGTGCCACCAGCACTAACAGGCACTCTGGAAACACCATATATTTT
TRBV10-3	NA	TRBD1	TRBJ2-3	CAISESERLGGATDTQYF	TGTGCCATCAGTGAGTCGGAACGCCTAGGGGGCGCCACAGATACGCAGTATTTT
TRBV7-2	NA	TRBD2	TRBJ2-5	CASSLGTSGSGQETQYF	TGTGCCAGCAGCTTAGGAACTAGCGGGAGTGGGCAAGAGACCCAGTACTTC